The 29 T cell receptor beta chains given below trace back to one sample, sequenced in a study of T cell responses to AZD1222 COVID-19 vaccine. Produced via immunoSEQ multiplex PCR; TCRdb's table is partial and in-frame only. This table holds over 120,000 clones, roughly 84% found once. The source material was peripheral blood, sampled 28 days after the second AZD1222 dose. The receptors derive from an adult who received the AZD1222 COVID-19 vaccine.

CDR3 sequence reads: CASSGGINEKLFF. CDR3 sequence (DNA): TGTGCCAGCAGCGGGGGAATAAATGAAAAACTGTTTTTT. The rearrangement uses TRBV7-2 and TRBJ1-4, with D maybe TRBD1 (5 bases). The CDR3 runs to 13 residues. The germline V gene encodes CDR1 SGHTA and CDR2 FQGNSA. The ends were cut back, 5 bases at V and 5 bases at J, with 9 bases in the middle. Using reference TRBV7-2 and TRBJ1-4 for the parts outside the CDR3, the full variable domain is GAGVSQSPSNKVTEKGKDVELRCDPISGHTALYWYRQSLGQGLEFLIYFQGNSAPDKSGLPSDRFSAERTGGSVSTLTIQRTQQEDSAVYLCASSGGINEKLFFGSGTQLSVL.

V usage is TRBV27 and J usage is TRBJ1-4, with TRBD1 matching 9 bases. There are 16 residues in the CDR3. Germline V gene lookup returns CDR1 MNHEY and CDR2 SMNVEV (reference sequence). With 4 bases clipped from V and 0 bases from J, the junction kept 3 bases outside the gene matches. The DNA of the CDR3 is TGTGCCAGCAGTTACAGGGGGCCGGCAACTAATGAAAAACTGTTTTTT. Its translation is CASSYRGPATNEKLFF.

The V call is TRBV30, the J call TRBJ1-5; D is perhaps TRBD1 (6 bases). Per the germline V gene, CDR1 is GTSNPN and CDR2 is SVGIG (reference sequence). V lost 3 bases and J 6 bases, leaving 18 bases between the germline ends. The CDR3 is 15 residues long. The chain's CDR3 is CAWSLLGGASQPQHF. Written as DNA, the CDR3 is TGTGCCTGGAGCCTACTTGGGGGGGCGAGTCAGCCCCAGCATTTT.

This rearrangement joins TRBV19 to TRBJ1-1; D is perhaps TRBD1 (5 bases). Germline-derived CDR1 and CDR2 are LNHDA and SQIVND (reference sequence). V was cut by 7 bases and J by 5 bases, with 17 bases left in between. CDR3 length: 14 residues. The CDR3 region is CASTYAGLMTEAFF. The CDR3 DNA follows: TGTGCCAGTACCTATGCGGGGCTGATGACTGAAGCTTTCTTT.

This clone was detected only a few times. The chain employs TRBV28 and TRBJ1-1; 8 bases map to TRBD1. This CDR3 contains 13 residues. Per the germline V gene, CDR1 is MDHEN and CDR2 is SYDVKM. Germline trimming cut 6 bases from V and 2 bases from J; bases unmatched to any gene: 2. The CDR3 spells CASRDRVNTEAFF. The CDR3 DNA is TGTGCCAGCAGGGACAGGGTTAACACTGAAGCTTTCTTT.

The V and J genes are TRBV5-1 and TRBJ2-1; no definite D call. Germline values: CDR1 SGHRS, CDR2 YFSETQ. The CDR3 has 13 residues. The ends were cut back, 5 bases at V and 3 bases at J, with 9 bases in the middle. CDR3 residues: CASRVKLYNEQFF. The CDR3 DNA sequence: TGCGCCAGCAGAGTAAAACTCTACAATGAGCAGTTCTTC.

This chain links TRBV5-1 with TRBJ2-1; D is unresolved. Germline-derived CDR1 and CDR2 are SGHRS and YFSETQ. The CDR3 runs to 14 residues. Trimming removed 3 bases from V and 8 bases from J, with 15 bases in between. CDR3 residues: CASSWAGRDYEQFF. CDR3 DNA: TGCGCCAGCAGCTGGGCCGGTAGAGACTATGAGCAGTTCTTC.

The gene calls are TRBV5-1 and TRBJ1-2; TRBD1 aligns across 9 bases. Germline loops: CDR1 SGHRS, CDR2 YFSETQ. The CDR3 spans 14 residues. Unmatched junction bases numbered 10, after V lost 7 bases and J lost 6 bases. The CDR3 nucleotides are TGCGCCAGCGGAGAACAGGGGGCATACGATGGCTACACCTTC. Protein sequence: CASGEQGAYDGYTF.

This clone was observed a few times. The chain uses TRBV18 and TRBJ1-5; maybe TRBD1 (5 bases). The CDR3 contains 14 residues. Germline V gives CDR1 KGHSH, CDR2 LQKENI. Trimming removed 3 bases at V and 5 bases at J, with 11 bases between. The CDR3 reads CASSPTAGDQPQHF. The CDR3 nucleotides are TGTGCCAGCTCACCGACGGCGGGGGATCAGCCCCAGCATTTT.

This chain connects TRBV2 to TRBJ2-2, with 7 bases matching TRBD1. V lost 6 bases and J lost 2; bases outside the gene matches: 6. The CDR3 totals 15 residues. Per germline, CDR1 SNHLY and CDR2 FYNNEI. The CDR3 sequence: CASRPGTENTGELFF. The CDR3 DNA follows: TGTGCCAGCAGACCAGGGACAGAAAACACCGGGGAGCTGTTTTTT.

J is TRBJ1-1 and V is TRBV4-1; 7 nucleotides agree with TRBD1. This CDR3 has 16 residues. Trimming removed 0 bases from V and 4 bases from J; junction bases left unmatched: 8. CDR1 is MGHRA, CDR2 YSYEKL, per germline. CDR3 loop: CASSQDPYRGGTEAFF. CDR3 nucleotides: TGCGCCAGCAGCCAAGATCCTTACAGGGGAGGCACTGAAGCTTTCTTT.

This chain joins TRBV5-1 and TRBJ1-4, with D perhaps matching TRBD1 (5 bases). Trimming shortened V by 1 base and J by 7 bases, and 14 bases separated the two germline ends. Per germline, CDR1 SGHRS and CDR2 YFSETQ. The CDR3 has 15 residues. CDR3 protein: CASSLLERGGEKLFF. DNA of the CDR3: TGCGCCAGCAGCTTGTTGGAGAGGGGCGGTGAAAAACTGTTTTTT.

CDR3: CASRVRGSASYGYTF. Written as DNA, the CDR3 is TGTGCCAGCAGGGTTCGGGGGTCCGCGAGCTATGGCTACACCTTC. The chain carries TRBV6-5 and TRBJ1-2, with D perhaps matching TRBD1 (5 bases). V gave up 6 bases and J gave up 4 bases, with 18 bases separating them. The length of the CDR3 is 15 residues. CDR1 and CDR2 (germline): MNHEY, SVGAGI.

The chain combines TRBV5-8 with TRBJ2-5; perhaps TRBD1 as D (6 bases). V lost 5 bases and J 5 bases, leaving 16 bases between the germline ends. CDR3 length: 14 residues. CDR1 and CDR2 from the germline V gene are SGHTS and YDEGEE. This CDR3 is CASRGEQGLETQYF. DNA for the CDR3: TGTGCCAGCAGGGGGGAACAGGGTTTGGAGACCCAGTACTTC.

DNA of the CDR3: TGCGCCAGCAGTGGCTCGACTAGCGGGAGACCGTCTAGCACAGATACGCAGTATTTT. It is translated as CASSGSTSGRPSSTDTQYF. The chain combines TRBV10-1 with TRBJ2-3; the match to TRBD2 covers 12 bases. CDR1 and CDR2 (germline): WNHNN, SYGVQD (reference sequence). The CDR3 runs 19 residues. Trimming removed 4 bases from V and 0 bases from J; junction bases left unmatched: 11.

The chain has TRBV6-6 and TRBJ2-7; 7 nucleotides line up with TRBD2. The CDR3 spans 15 residues. With 7 bases clipped from V and 1 base from J, the junction kept 10 bases outside the gene matches. The germline gives CDR1 MNHNY, CDR2 SVGAGI (reference sequence). The CDR3 here is CASNGGKTRSYEQYF. In nucleotides, the CDR3 is TGTGCCAGCAACGGGGGGAAAACTAGGTCCTACGAGCAGTACTTC.

CDR3 protein: CASSTTQETQYF. The CDR3 nucleotides read TGTGCCAGCAGCACAACCCAGGAGACCCAGTACTTC. The rearrangement joins TRBV6-2 or TRBV6-3 to TRBJ2-5, with no clear D. Deletions cut 6 bases from V and 5 bases from J, with 10 bases between. CDR3 length: 12 amino acids. Germline CDR1 reads MNHEY; CDR2 reads SVGEGT.

V gene TRBV18 combines with J gene TRBJ1-5, with D unclear. The CDR3 length is 14 residues. Germline V gene lookup returns CDR1 KGHSH and CDR2 LQKENI. The V end was cut by 4 bases, the J end by 0 bases, with 7 bases between. DNA for the CDR3: TGTGCCAGCTCACTGGCAGATAGCAATCAGCCCCAGCATTTT. Protein product: CASSLADSNQPQHF.

The CDR3 here is CASRTGNTGELFF. The CDR3 region has the DNA TGTGCCAGCAGGACAGGGAACACCGGGGAGCTGTTTTTT. The chain has TRBV7-8 and TRBJ2-2, with D possibly matching TRBD1 (6 bases). This CDR3 is 13 amino acids long. Trimming left V 6 bases short and J 1 base short, with 6 bases between. Germline V lookup: CDR1 SGHVS, CDR2 FQNEAQ. The variable domain in full, with the rest retrieved from reference TRBV7-8 and TRBJ2-2, is GAGVSQSPRYKVAKRGQDVALRCDPISGHVSLFWYQQALGQGPEFLTYFQNEAQLDKSGLPSDRFFAERPEGSVSTLKIQRTQQEDSAVYLCASRTGNTGELFFGEGSRLTVL.

This chain uses TRBV29-1 with TRBJ1-2; the match to TRBD1 covers 9 bases. The V and J ends lost 3 bases and 6 bases, in that order; junction bases with no gene match: 2. Germline V gene lookup returns CDR1 SQVTM and CDR2 ANQGSEA. The length of the CDR3 is 12 residues. The CDR3 sequence: CSVDTGGNGYTF. The DNA for the CDR3 is TGCAGCGTTGATACAGGGGGCAATGGCTACACCTTC.

This clone was seen a handful of times. The genes are TRBV19 and TRBJ1-5; perhaps TRBD1 as D (6 bases). Germline V gene lookup returns CDR1 LNHDA and CDR2 SQIVND (reference sequence). V shed 4 bases and J shed 0 bases, with 16 bases lying between them. The CDR3 covers 17 residues. The CDR3 is CASSTSRDIYSNQPQHF. The CDR3 nucleotides are TGTGCCAGTAGTACGTCCCGGGACATTTATAGCAATCAGCCCCAGCATTTT.

This clone is categorized as medium-sized (0.01 to 0.1%). The chain carries TRBV10-1 and TRBJ2-7; 7 nucleotides line up with TRBD1. Germline V lookup: CDR1 WNHNN, CDR2 SYGVQD (reference sequence). J gave up 5 bases and V 8 bases, and 6 bases lay outside the gene matches. This CDR3 contains 12 residues. CDR3 amino acids: CASSPQGNEQYF. Here the CDR3 DNA reads TGCGCCAGCTCGCCACAGGGGAACGAGCAGTACTTC.

This clone was seen just once. This CDR3 is CAAMDPGGRSIEQYF. In DNA, the CDR3 is TGTGCCGCCATGGACCCAGGGGGTAGGTCGATAGAGCAGTACTTC. The chain couples TRBV6-5 to TRBJ2-7; 7 bases are shared with TRBD1. Germline V gene lookup returns CDR1 MNHEY and CDR2 SVGAGI. The CDR3 extends over 15 amino acids. The trim removed 11 bases at V and 7 bases at J, leaving 20 bases unmatched.

This chain uses TRBV29-1 with TRBJ1-2; D possibly corresponds to TRBD1 (5 bases). Trimming pared 6 bases from V and 4 bases from J, leaving 18 bases between. Germline V CDR1 and CDR2: SQVTM, ANQGSEA. This CDR3 has 14 amino acids. In DNA, the CDR3 is TGCAGCGTGCCCTTGGGGGGTAGGGTCTATGGCTACACCTTC. It codes for CSVPLGGRVYGYTF.

The rearrangement uses TRBV12-3 or TRBV12-4 and TRBJ1-2, with 7 nucleotides matching TRBD1. V lost 6 bases to trimming and J lost 4 bases; unmatched junction nucleotides: 5. The CDR3 totals 13 residues. This CDR3 is CASRLGQIYGYTF. CDR3 DNA: TGTGCCAGCAGATTGGGACAGATCTATGGCTACACCTTC.

V and J are TRBV27 and TRBJ1-3, with unresolved D. The CDR3 contains 16 residues. Germline-derived CDR1 and CDR2 are MNHEY and SMNVEV (reference sequence). V lost 6 bases and J lost 0, with 15 bases in between. CDR3 amino acids: CASSSDGSHSGNTIYF. Written as DNA, the CDR3 is TGTGCCAGCAGCTCGGACGGGTCTCACTCTGGAAACACCATATATTTT.

This chain connects TRBV5-4 to TRBJ2-1; TRBD2 matches 9 bases. J lost 9 bases, V lost 4 bases, and 14 bases had no gene match. Germline-derived CDR1 and CDR2 are SGHNT and YYREEE (reference sequence). The CDR3 is 16 residues long. The CDR3, as DNA: TGTGCCAGCAGCCCTGGGAGCGGGAGGACCCTTGGTGAGCAGTTCTTC. Amino acids: CASSPGSGRTLGEQFF. The full variable domain, in which reference TRBV5-4 and TRBJ2-1 provide the parts outside the CDR3, is ETGVTQSPTHLIKTRGQQVTLRCSSQSGHNTVSWYQQALGQGPQFIFQYYREEENGRGNFPPRFSGLQFPNYSSELNVNALELDDSALYLCASSPGSGRTLGEQFFGPGTRLTVL.

V is TRBV28 and J is TRBJ2-7; D remains unclear. Trimming removed 8 bases from V and 0 bases from J, with 8 bases in between. The CDR3 has 12 residues. Germline-derived CDR1 and CDR2 are MDHEN and SYDVKM. The CDR3 reads CASGLGSYEQYF. The CDR3 nucleotides are TGTGCCAGCGGCCTAGGCTCCTACGAGCAGTACTTC.

This chain uses TRBV7-9 with TRBJ1-4; a weak D match, TRBD1 (5 bases). The germline V gene encodes CDR1 SEHNR and CDR2 FQNEAQ (reference sequence). CDR3 length equals 16 residues. The V end was cut by 1 base, the J end by 7 bases, with 16 bases between. DNA of the CDR3: TGTGCCAGCAGCTTAGAGATTCAAGGGGTGGCTGAAAAACTGTTTTTT. As protein: CASSLEIQGVAEKLFF.